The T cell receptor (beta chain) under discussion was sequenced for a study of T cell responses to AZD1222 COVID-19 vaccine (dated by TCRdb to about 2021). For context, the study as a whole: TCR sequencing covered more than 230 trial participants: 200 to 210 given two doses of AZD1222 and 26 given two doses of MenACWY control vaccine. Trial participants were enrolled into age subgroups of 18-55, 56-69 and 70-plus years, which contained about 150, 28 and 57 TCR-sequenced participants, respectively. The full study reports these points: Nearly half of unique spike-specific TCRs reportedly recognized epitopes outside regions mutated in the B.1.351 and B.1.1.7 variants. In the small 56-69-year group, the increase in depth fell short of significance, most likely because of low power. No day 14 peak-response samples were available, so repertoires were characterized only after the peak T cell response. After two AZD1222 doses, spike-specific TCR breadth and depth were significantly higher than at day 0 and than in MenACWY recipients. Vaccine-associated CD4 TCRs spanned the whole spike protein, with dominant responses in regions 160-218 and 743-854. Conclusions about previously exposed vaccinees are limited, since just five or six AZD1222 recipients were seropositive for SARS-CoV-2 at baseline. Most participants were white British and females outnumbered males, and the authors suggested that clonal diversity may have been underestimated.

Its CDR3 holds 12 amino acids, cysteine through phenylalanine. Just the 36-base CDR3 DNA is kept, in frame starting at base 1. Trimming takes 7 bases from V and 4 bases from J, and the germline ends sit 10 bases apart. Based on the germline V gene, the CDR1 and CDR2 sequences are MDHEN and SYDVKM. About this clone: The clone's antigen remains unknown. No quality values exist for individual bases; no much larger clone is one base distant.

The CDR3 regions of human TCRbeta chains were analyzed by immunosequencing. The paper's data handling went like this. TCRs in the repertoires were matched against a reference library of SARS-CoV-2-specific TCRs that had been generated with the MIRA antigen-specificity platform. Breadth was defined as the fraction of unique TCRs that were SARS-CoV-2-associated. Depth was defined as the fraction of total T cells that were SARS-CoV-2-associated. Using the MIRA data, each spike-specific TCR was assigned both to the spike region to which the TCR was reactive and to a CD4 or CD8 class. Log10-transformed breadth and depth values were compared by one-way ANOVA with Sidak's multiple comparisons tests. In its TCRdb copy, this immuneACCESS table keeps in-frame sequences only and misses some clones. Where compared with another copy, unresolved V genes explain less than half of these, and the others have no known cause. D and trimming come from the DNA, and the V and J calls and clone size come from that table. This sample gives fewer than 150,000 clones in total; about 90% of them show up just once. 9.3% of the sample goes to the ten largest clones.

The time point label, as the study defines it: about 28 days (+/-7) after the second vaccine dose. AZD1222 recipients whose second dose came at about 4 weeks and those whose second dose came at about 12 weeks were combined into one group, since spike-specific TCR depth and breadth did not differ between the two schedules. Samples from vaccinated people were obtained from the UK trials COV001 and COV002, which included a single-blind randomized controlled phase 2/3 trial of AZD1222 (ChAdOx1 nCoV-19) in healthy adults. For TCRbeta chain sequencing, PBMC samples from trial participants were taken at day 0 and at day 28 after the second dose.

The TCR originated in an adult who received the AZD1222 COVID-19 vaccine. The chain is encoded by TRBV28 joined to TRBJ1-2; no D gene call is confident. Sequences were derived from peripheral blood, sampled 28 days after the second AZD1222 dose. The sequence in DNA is TGTGCCAGCAAGTCGGCCTCCTATGGCTACACCTTC. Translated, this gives CASKSASYGYTF.